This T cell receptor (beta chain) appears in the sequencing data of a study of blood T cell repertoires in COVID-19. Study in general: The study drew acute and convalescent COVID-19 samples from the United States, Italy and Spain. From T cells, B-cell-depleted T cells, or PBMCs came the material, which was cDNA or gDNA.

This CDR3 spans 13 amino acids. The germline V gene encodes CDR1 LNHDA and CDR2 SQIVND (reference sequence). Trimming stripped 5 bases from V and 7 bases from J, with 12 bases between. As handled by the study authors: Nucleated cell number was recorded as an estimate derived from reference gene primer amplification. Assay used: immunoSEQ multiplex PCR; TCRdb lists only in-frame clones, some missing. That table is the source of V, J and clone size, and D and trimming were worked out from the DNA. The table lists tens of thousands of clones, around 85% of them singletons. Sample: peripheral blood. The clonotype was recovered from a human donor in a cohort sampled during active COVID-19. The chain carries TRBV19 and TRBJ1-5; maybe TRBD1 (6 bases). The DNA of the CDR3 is TGTGCCAGTAGTCCTCAACAGGGACAGCCCCAGCATTTT. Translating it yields CASSPQQGQPQHF.